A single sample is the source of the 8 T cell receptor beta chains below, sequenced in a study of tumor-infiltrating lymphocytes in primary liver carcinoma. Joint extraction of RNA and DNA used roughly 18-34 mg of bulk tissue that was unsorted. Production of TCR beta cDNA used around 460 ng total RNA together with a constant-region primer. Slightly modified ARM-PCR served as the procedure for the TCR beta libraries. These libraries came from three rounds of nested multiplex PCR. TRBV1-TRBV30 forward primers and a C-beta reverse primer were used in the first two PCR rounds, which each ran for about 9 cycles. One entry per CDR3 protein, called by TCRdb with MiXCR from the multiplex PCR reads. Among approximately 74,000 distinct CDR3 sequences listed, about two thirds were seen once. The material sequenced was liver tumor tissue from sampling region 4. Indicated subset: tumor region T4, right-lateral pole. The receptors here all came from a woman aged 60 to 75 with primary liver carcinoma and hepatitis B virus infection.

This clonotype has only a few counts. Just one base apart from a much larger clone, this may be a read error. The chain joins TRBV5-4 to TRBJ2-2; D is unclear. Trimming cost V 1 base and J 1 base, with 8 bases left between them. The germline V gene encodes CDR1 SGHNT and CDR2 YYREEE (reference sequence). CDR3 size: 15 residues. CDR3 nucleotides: TGTGCCAGCAGCTTGTTCGGGCGGAACACCGGGGAGCTGTTTTTT. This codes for CASSLFGRNTGELFF.

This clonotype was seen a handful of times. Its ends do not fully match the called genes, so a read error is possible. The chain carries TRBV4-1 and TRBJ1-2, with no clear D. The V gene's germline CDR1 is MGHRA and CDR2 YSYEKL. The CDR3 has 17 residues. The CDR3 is CASSQLRLVLVAGSYTF. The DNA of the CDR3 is TGCGCCAGCAGCCAGTTGCGGTTGGTCCTAGTCGCGGGGAGCTACACTTTC.

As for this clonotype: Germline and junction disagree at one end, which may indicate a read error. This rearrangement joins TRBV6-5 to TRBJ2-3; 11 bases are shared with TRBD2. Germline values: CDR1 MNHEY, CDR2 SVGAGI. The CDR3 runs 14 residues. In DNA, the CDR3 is TGTACCAGCAGGGCTAGCGGGAGGACAGATACGCAATATTTT. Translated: CTSRASGRTDTQYF.

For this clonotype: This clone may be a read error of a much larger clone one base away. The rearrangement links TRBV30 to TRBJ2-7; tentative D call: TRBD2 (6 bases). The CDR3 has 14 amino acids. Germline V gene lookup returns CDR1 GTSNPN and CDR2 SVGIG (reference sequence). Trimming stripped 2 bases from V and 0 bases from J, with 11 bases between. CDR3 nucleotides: TGTGCCTGGAGTTTCGGAGGGAACTCCTACGAGCAGTACTTC. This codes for CAWSFGGNSYEQYF. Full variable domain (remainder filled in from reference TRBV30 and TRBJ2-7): SQTIHQWPATLVQPVGSPLSLECTVEGTSNPNLYWYRQAAGRGLQLLFYSVGIGQISSEVPQNLSASRPQDRQFILSSKKLLLSDSGFYLCAWSFGGNSYEQYFGPGTRLTVT.

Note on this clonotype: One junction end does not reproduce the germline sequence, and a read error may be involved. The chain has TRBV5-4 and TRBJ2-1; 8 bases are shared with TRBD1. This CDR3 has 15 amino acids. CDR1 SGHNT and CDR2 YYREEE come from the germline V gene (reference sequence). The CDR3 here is CTSSLVQGASDEQFF. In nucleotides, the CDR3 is TGTACCAGCAGCTTGGTTCAGGGGGCTTCGGATGAGCAGTTCTTC. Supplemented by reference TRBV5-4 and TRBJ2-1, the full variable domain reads ETGVTQSPTHLIKTRGQQVTLRCSSQSGHNTVSWYQQALGQGPQFIFQYYREEENGRGNFPPRFSGLQFPNYSSELNVNALELDDSALYLCTSSLVQGASDEQFFGPGTRLTVL.

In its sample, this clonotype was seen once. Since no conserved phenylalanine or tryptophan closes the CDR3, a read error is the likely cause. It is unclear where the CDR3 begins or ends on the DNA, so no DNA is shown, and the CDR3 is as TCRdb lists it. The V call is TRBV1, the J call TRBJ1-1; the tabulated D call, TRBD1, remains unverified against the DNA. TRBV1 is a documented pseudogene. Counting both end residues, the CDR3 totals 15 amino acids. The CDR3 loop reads CTSSQSLQGTTEAFS.

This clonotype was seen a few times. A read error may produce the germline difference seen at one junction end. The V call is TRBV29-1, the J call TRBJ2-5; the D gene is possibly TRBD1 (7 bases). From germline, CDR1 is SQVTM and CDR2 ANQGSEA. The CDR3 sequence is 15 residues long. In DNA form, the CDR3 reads TGCAGCCTTGAACTCAGGGGGGATATTGGAGGGACCCAGTACTTC. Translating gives CSLELRGDIGGTQYF.

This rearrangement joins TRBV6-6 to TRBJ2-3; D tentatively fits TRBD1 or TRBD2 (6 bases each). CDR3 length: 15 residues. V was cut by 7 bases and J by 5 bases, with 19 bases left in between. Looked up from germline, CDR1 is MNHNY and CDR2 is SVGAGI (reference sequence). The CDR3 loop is CASNGGKRDIDTQYF. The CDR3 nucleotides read TGTGCCAGCAATGGCGGGAAACGGGACATAGATACGCAGTATTTT.